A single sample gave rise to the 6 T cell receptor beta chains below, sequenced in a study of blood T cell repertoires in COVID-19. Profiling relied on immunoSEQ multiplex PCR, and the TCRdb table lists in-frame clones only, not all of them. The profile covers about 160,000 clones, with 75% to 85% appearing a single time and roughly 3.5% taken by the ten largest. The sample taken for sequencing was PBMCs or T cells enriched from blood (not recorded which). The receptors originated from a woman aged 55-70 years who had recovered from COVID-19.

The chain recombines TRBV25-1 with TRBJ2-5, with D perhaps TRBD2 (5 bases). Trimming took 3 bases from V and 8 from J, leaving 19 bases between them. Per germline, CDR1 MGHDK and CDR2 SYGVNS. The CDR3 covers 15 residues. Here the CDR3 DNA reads TGTGCCAGCAGTGACCTTAGGACTGACCTCAGAACCCAGTACTTC. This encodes CASSDLRTDLRTQYF.

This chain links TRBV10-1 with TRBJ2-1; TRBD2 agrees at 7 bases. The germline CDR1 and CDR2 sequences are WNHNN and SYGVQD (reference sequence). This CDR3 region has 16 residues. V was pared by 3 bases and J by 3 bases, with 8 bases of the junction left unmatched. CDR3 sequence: CASSDYQRDLYNEQFF. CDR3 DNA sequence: TGCGCCAGCAGTGACTACCAGCGGGATCTCTACAATGAGCAGTTCTTC.

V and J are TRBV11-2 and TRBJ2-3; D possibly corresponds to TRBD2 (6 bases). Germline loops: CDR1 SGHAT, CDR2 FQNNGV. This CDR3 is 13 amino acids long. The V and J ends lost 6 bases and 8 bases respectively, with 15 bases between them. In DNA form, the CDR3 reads TGTGCCAGCAGGGGACTGCCGTCCCGTACGCAGTATTTT. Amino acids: CASRGLPSRTQYF.

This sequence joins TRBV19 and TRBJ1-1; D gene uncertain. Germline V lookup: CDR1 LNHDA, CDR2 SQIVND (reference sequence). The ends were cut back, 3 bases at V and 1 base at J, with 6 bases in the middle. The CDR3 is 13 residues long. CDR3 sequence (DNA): TGTGCCAGTAGTATGGGAGGGAACACTGAAGCTTTCTTT. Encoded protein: CASSMGGNTEAFF.

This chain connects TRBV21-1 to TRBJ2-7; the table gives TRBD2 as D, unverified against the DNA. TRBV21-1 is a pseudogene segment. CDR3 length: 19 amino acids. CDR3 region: CARRTTSIPKSPWRAGEYF. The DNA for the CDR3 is TGTGCCAGGAGAACGACTAGTATCCCTAAGAGCCCATGGCGGGCCGGGGAGTACTTC.

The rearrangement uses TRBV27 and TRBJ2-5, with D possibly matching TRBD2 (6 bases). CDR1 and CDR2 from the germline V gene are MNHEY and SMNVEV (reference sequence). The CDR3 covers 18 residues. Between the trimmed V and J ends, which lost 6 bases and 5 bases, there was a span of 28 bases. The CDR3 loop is CASSRWKLAAGPDETQYF. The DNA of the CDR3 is TGTGCCAGCAGCCGCTGGAAACTAGCAGCCGGACCCGATGAGACCCAGTACTTC.